This T cell receptor (beta chain) was found in a study of blood T cell repertoires in COVID-19. Looking at the study overall: The United States, Italy and Spain were the sources of the acute and convalescent COVID-19 samples.

Germline CDR1 SGHAT, CDR2 FQNNGV. This CDR3 region has 12 residues. Trimming stripped 5 bases from V and 3 bases from J, with 8 bases between. Under the authors' procedure: Researchers report that nucleated cell counts were estimated from reference gene primer amplification. The protocol was immunoSEQ multiplex PCR, while the TCRdb copy is restricted to in-frame clones and leaves out a portion. That table supplies the V and J calls and clone size; D and trimming were determined from the DNA. The top ten hold approximately 20% of the sample, which has fewer than 250,000 clones, about 85% seen once. This receptor was taken from a young man with active or convalescent COVID-19. The J gene is TRBJ2-7, the V gene TRBV11-2; D is unclear. The sample was peripheral blood. CDR3 in DNA: TGTGCCAGCAGCCTCAACTACTACGAGCAGTACTTC. Amino acids: CASSLNYYEQYF.